The 26 T cell receptor beta chains below all came from one sample that was sequenced in a study of regulatory T cells in long-lasting Graves disease. Combining iRepertoire HTBI primers with Arm-PCR of CDR3 regions, the authors built TCR beta libraries. TCRdb analysed the multiplex PCR reads with MiXCR anew, one entry per CDR3 protein. The table lists 680,000 or so distinct CDR3 sequences, about 16% of them singletons. Time point given: newly diagnosed GD, antithyroid drugs for less than 3 months. After RNA was extracted from PBMCs, the TCR library was made from it. The sample was also reused in another study, on T cells in Graves' hyperthyroidism and ophthalmopathy.

This material consisted of peripheral blood mononuclear cells (PBMCs), taken at new diagnosis, from a patient treated with antithyroid drugs. The source is a woman aged 30 to 39 with Graves disease.

The genes are TRBV12-3 or TRBV12-4 and TRBJ1-5; no reliable D call. The V gene lost 2 bases and the J gene lost 4 bases, with 6 bases spanning the gap. The CDR3 loop spans 13 amino acids. CDR3 protein: CASSLQQNQPQHF. CDR3 DNA sequence: TGTGCCAGCAGTTTACAGCAAAATCAGCCCCAGCATTTT.

V is TRBV6-1 and J is TRBJ1-2; 8 positions agree with TRBD1. There are 15 residues in the CDR3. Per germline, CDR1 MNHNS and CDR2 SASEGT. V gave up 3 bases and J gave up 7 bases; unmatched junction bases: 10. The CDR3 DNA reads as TGTGCCAGCAGTGAGACGTGGGGACAGGCGCTTGGCTACACCTTC. Its protein is CASSETWGQALGYTF.

At least ten counts were recorded for this clonotype. The rearrangement links TRBV28 to TRBJ2-7; D may correspond to TRBD1 or TRBD2 (5 bases each). The V end lost 2 bases, the J end lost 5 bases, and 13 bases lay between the germline ends. The CDR3 runs 14 residues. Germline V gene sequence: CDR1 MDHEN, CDR2 SYDVKM. The CDR3 DNA sequence: TGTGCCAGCAGTTTAGGGGCTAGCAAGGACGAGCAGTACTTC. This codes for CASSLGASKDEQYF. The whole variable domain, remainder taken from reference TRBV28 and TRBJ2-7, is DVKVTQSSRYLVKRTGEKVFLECVQDMDHENMFWYRQDPGLGLRLIYFSYDVKMKEKGDIPEGYSVSREKKERFSLILESASTNQTSMYLCASSLGASKDEQYFGPGTRLTVT.

The CDR3 DNA reads TGTGCCCGCGCCGGACAGGGCTACACCGGGGAGCTGTTTTTT. Amino acid sequence: CARAGQGYTGELFF. This chain joins TRBV30 and TRBJ2-2; TRBD1 aligns across 8 bases. The germline gives CDR1 GTSNPN, CDR2 SVGIG (reference sequence). The CDR3 extends over 14 amino acids. After removal of 8 bases from V and 3 bases from J, the junction contained 8 bases not matched to a gene.

This clonotype showed up many times. The chain employs TRBV7-2 and TRBJ2-1; a weak D match, TRBD2 (5 bases). CDR3 length equals 12 residues. CDR1 and CDR2 from the germline V gene are SGHTA and FQGNSA. With 1 base removed from V and 14 bases from J, the gap between germline ends came to 12 bases. The chain's CDR3 is CASSLGEGREFF. The DNA of the CDR3 is TGTGCCAGCAGCTTAGGTGAGGGCCGGGAGTTCTTC.

This clonotype was seen at least ten times. The J gene is TRBJ2-7, the V gene TRBV10-3; D not resolved. With 10 bases removed from V and 4 bases from J, the gap between germline ends came to 11 bases. This CDR3 is built from 11 residues. Germline V gene lookup returns CDR1 ENHRY and CDR2 SYGVKD. The CDR3 reads CATKKEYEQYF. In DNA, the CDR3 is TGTGCCACCAAGAAAGAATACGAGCAGTACTTC.

This clonotype was observed many times. The V and J genes are TRBV10-3 and TRBJ2-7; no reliable D call. This CDR3 has 12 residues. Deletions cut 2 bases from V and 5 bases from J, with 7 bases between. Germline V lookup: CDR1 ENHRY, CDR2 SYGVKD. The CDR3 spells CAISEGFDEQYF. The CDR3 nucleotides read TGTGCCATCAGTGAGGGTTTCGACGAGCAGTACTTC.

This clonotype has only a few counts. The V gene is TRBV7-2, the J gene TRBJ2-3; a possible D gene is TRBD2 (7 bases). Germline CDR1 and CDR2: SGHTA and FQGNSA. The CDR3 runs to 14 residues. The V end lost 7 bases, the J end lost 1 base, and 12 bases lay between the germline ends. The CDR3 here is CASKRGGGTDTQYF. The CDR3 DNA sequence: TGTGCCAGCAAAAGGGGGGGGGGCACAGATACGCAGTATTTT.

The sample holds many counts of this clonotype. The chain uses TRBV30 and TRBJ1-5; a possible D gene is TRBD1 (5 bases). CDR1 and CDR2 (germline): GTSNPN, SVGIG (reference sequence). The CDR3 covers 13 residues. The V gene lost 4 bases and the J gene lost 5 bases, with 12 bases spanning the gap. The CDR3 sequence: CAWNLMTDQPQHF. CDR3 bases: TGTGCCTGGAACCTCATGACAGATCAGCCCCAGCATTTT.

This clonotype has only a few counts. CDR3 loop: CASSSVGGTGNTIYF. The CDR3 DNA follows: TGTGCCAGCAGCTCCGTCGGGGGGACTGGAAACACCATATATTTT. This chain uses TRBV7-9 with TRBJ1-3, with D perhaps matching TRBD1 (5 bases). Germline values: CDR1 SEHNR, CDR2 FQNEAQ (reference sequence). CDR3 size: 15 residues. The V end lost 4 bases, the J end lost 2 bases, and 12 bases lay between the germline ends.

In the case of this clonotype: A much larger clone lies one base from this, so it may be a read error. This chain connects TRBV7-8 to TRBJ2-1, with 7 bases matching TRBD2. Germline V gene lookup returns CDR1 SGHVS and CDR2 FQNEAQ. The CDR3 length is 17 residues. CDR3 protein: CASSSRSSSTSFFEQLF. The CDR3, as DNA: TGTGCCAGCAGCTCCCGCTCATCTTCGACTAGCTTTTTTGAGCAGCTCTTC.

This clonotype came up a few times. This chain joins TRBV7-2 and TRBJ2-4; D gene ambiguous. CDR3 length equals 11 residues. Germline V CDR1 and CDR2: SGHTA, FQGNSA. V was shortened by 8 bases and J by 6 bases, with 8 bases between the two germline ends. The CDR3 region has the DNA TGTGCCAGCTCTTATTTAAACATTCAGTACTTC. This gives the protein CASSYLNIQYF.

The rearrangement uses TRBV20-1 and TRBJ2-1; a weak D match, TRBD2 (7 bases). This CDR3 is built from 14 residues. The ends were cut back, 4 bases at V and 8 bases at J, with 18 bases in the middle. CDR1 and CDR2 from the germline V gene are DFQATT and SNEGSKA (reference sequence). The CDR3 protein is CSAKNLGGRDEQFF. The CDR3 DNA reads TGCAGTGCTAAGAACCTCGGGGGGCGGGATGAGCAGTTCTTC.

The CDR3 region has the DNA TGTGCCACCAGCCCTCTGTCCCGGGGAGATACGCAGTATTTT. Its translation is CATSPLSRGDTQYF. V and J are TRBV15 and TRBJ2-3; TRBD2 might be the D (5 bases). CDR1 is LNHNV, CDR2 YYDKDF, per germline (reference sequence). The CDR3 runs to 14 residues. Trimming pared 5 bases from V and 5 bases from J, leaving 14 bases between.

This clonotype was detected ten times or more. The chain uses TRBV27 and TRBJ2-1; 13 nucleotides align to TRBD2. V shed 7 bases, J shed 5 bases, and the junction held 5 bases outside the gene matches. Germline assignment: CDR1 MNHEY and CDR2 SMNVEV (reference sequence). This CDR3 comprises 15 residues. The CDR3 loop reads CASTRGTSGDNEQFF. CDR3 nucleotide sequence: TGTGCCAGCACTAGGGGGACTAGCGGGGACAATGAGCAGTTCTTC.

In regard to this clonotype: A much larger clonotype is one base distant, so this may be a read error. The V gene is TRBV12-3 or TRBV12-4, the J gene TRBJ2-5; 8 positions match TRBD2. The J call may be wrong; the DNA end is better matched by TRBJ2-1. This CDR3 has 15 residues. The CDR3 DNA reads as TGTGCCAGCAGTCCCGGGGGGACGGGAGGGAATGGGCAGTTCTTC. Its protein is CASSPGGTGGNGQFF.

This clonotype was detected many times. The chain carries TRBV7-6 and TRBJ2-7; the D gene is possibly TRBD2 (6 bases). CDR3 size: 14 residues. Deletions cut 7 bases from V and 3 bases from J, with 16 bases between. Germline V lookup: CDR1 SGHVS, CDR2 FNYEAQ. DNA of the CDR3: TGTGCCAGCACCCCCGGGACGGGGGACTACGAGCAGTACTTC. Translated: CASTPGTGDYEQYF.

This clonotype was detected once. This could be a read error, since a much larger clone is one nucleotide away. This CDR3 fails to terminate in the conserved phenylalanine or tryptophan, so it likely reflects a read error. This sequence joins TRBV20-1 and TRBJ2-1; the match to TRBD2 covers 10 bases. This CDR3 comprises 15 residues. V was pared by 3 bases and J by 8 bases, with 10 bases of the junction left unmatched. CDR1 is DFQATT, CDR2 SNEGSKA, per germline (reference sequence). The CDR3 DNA is TGCAGTGCTAGGACAGCGGGAGGGCCTGTCGATGAGCAGTTCTCC. It is translated as CSARTAGGPVDEQFS.

As to this clonotype: A much larger clonotype is one base distant, so this may be a read error. The rearrangement joins TRBV28 to TRBJ1-2; TRBD1 aligns across 7 bases. V lost 5 bases, J lost 3 bases, and 9 bases stayed unmatched. This CDR3 has 15 amino acids. The V gene's germline CDR1 is MDHEN and CDR2 SYDVKM. The CDR3 region has the DNA TGTGCCAGCAGTAGAAGACAGGGAGGTGACTATGGCTACACCTTC. This codes for CASSRRQGGDYGYTF.

This clonotype was recorded many times. The chain recombines TRBV2 with TRBJ1-2; D may be TRBD1 (6 bases). V was clipped by 8 bases and J by 8 bases, with 12 bases between them. From germline, CDR1 is SNHLY and CDR2 FYNNEI. This CDR3 comprises 11 residues. CDR3 DNA sequence: TGTGCCAGCTCGGACCAGGGGGGCTACACCTTC. Its protein product is CASSDQGGYTF.

A few counts support this clonotype. This chain joins TRBV7-3 and TRBJ2-5; possibly TRBD1 for D (6 bases). Germline lookup yields CDR1 SGHTA and CDR2 FQGTGA. V lost 5 bases to trimming and J lost 4 bases, with 11 bases between them. The CDR3 has 13 residues. This chain's CDR3 is CASSPDSAETQYF. The CDR3 DNA follows: TGTGCCAGCAGCCCGGACAGTGCAGAGACCCAGTACTTC.

The count of this clonotype is one. The chain couples TRBV2 to TRBJ1-5; D gene uncertain. V was cut by 4 bases and J by 0 bases, with 10 bases left in between. Germline CDR1 and CDR2: SNHLY and FYNNEI. The CDR3 is 15 amino acids. CDR3 residues: CASSGQISSNQPQHF. The CDR3 DNA reads as TGTGCCAGCAGTGGGCAGATCTCTAGCAATCAGCCCCAGCATTTT.

This clonotype was seen at least ten times. The J gene is TRBJ2-1, the V gene TRBV20-1; D is ambiguous. V lost 1 base and J 4 bases, leaving 5 bases between the germline ends. Looked up from germline, CDR1 is DFQATT and CDR2 is SNEGSKA (reference sequence). The length of the CDR3 is 12 residues. The CDR3 protein is CSARGNYNEQFF. The CDR3 region has the DNA TGCAGTGCTAGAGGAAATTACAATGAGCAGTTCTTC.

This clonotype has just a few counts. The rearrangement links TRBV28 to TRBJ2-7; maybe TRBD1 (6 bases). Looked up from germline, CDR1 is MDHEN and CDR2 is SYDVKM. There are 15 residues in the CDR3. V was shortened by 3 bases and J by 7 bases, with 19 bases between the two germline ends. CDR3 in DNA: TGTGCCAGCAGTTTTTACAGGGTGGGGCGGAAGGAGCAGTACTTC. Residues: CASSFYRVGRKEQYF.

This clonotype occurred many times. The chain recombines TRBV19 with TRBJ1-5, with D possibly matching TRBD1 (5 bases). Trimming removed 5 bases from V and 0 bases from J, with 8 bases in between. CDR1 is LNHDA and CDR2 is SQIVND in the germline V gene (reference sequence). The CDR3 runs 14 residues. DNA for the CDR3: TGTGCCAGTAGTGAGGGGAATAGCAATCAGCCCCAGCATTTT. It is translated as CASSEGNSNQPQHF.

This clonotype turned up a few times. The chain couples TRBV27 to TRBJ2-7; TRBD1 aligns across 7 bases. Germline values: CDR1 MNHEY, CDR2 SMNVEV (reference sequence). With 5 bases clipped from V and 0 bases from J, the junction kept 10 bases outside the gene matches. This CDR3 contains 16 residues. The CDR3, as DNA: TGTGCCAGCAGTCCAGCAGGGGGACAGCACTCCTACGAGCAGTACTTC. Its translation: CASSPAGGQHSYEQYF.